This T cell receptor beta chain was sequenced during a study of shared clonotypes between healthy human individuals. The study's findings and limits: Blood was the only sampled material, and tissue repertoires likely differ.

Regarding this clone: Its antigen remains unidentified.

Measured with immunoSEQ multiplex PCR; TCRdb has only the in-frame clones, and not every one. The sample records approximately 1.5 million clones, around 98.5% being singletons. CDR3 size: 15 residues. The V and J ends lost 1 base and 3 bases respectively, with 13 bases between them. The germline gives CDR1 MNHNS, CDR2 SASEGT. J is TRBJ2-7 and V is TRBV6-1; possibly TRBD2 for D (6 bases). Source material: naive CD4+ T cells sorted from blood. The subset here: CD45RA+ positively selected. The TCR originated in a man aged 25 to 45 in good health. The CDR3 coding sequence is TGTGCCAGCAGTGAAGGAACGGGAGTTCACTACGAGCAGTACTTC. Amino acid sequence: CASSEGTGVHYEQYF.